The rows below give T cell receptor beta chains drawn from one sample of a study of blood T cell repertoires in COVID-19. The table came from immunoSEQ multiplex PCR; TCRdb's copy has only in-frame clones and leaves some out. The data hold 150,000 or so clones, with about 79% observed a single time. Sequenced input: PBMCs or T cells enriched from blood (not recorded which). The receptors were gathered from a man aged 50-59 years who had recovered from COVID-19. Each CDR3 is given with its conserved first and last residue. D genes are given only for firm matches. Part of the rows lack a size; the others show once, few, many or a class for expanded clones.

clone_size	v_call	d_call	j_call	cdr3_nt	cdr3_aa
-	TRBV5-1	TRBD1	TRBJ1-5	TGCGCCAGCAGCCCCGGGACAGGGAAACAGCCCCAGCATTTT	CASSPGTGKQPQHF
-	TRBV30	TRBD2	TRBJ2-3	TGTGCTTGGACTAGCGGGGGGGCCGGTTCAGATACGCAGTATTTT	CAWTSGGAGSDTQYF
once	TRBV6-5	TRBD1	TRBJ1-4	TGTGCCAGCAGTTTTGGACAGGTGGAGGAAAAACTGTTTTTT	CASSFGQVEEKLFF
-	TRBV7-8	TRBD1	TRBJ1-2	TGTGCCAGCAGCCGGCAGCGGGGACAGGGGGCTGATGGCTACACCTTC	CASSRQRGQGADGYTF
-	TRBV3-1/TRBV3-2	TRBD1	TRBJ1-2	TGTGCCAGCAGCCAAGGGATTACAGGGGGCTTAACCTATGGCTACACCTTC	CASSQGITGGLTYGYTF
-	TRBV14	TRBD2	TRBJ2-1	TGTGCCAGCAGCCAAGTAGCGGGGGGGCCAAGTGAGCAGTTCTTC	CASSQVAGGPSEQFF
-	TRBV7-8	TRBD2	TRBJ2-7	TGTGCCAGCACCCCGGGGGTTAGCGGGGGCGGATTCCCCTACGAGCAGTACTTC	CASTPGVSGGGFPYEQYF
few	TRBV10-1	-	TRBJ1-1	TGCGCCAGCAGTGAGTCGTCAGTCACTGAAGCTTTCTTT	CASSESSVTEAFF
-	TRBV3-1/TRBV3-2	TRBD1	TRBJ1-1	TGTGCCAGCAGCCGGGGACAGGGGCGGACTGAAGCTTTCTTT	CASSRGQGRTEAFF
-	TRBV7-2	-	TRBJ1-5	TGTGCCAGCAGCTTAGACTTCGGACCGGGAAATCTAGGGCCCCAGCATTTT	CASSLDFGPGNLGPQHF
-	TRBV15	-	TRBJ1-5	TGTGCCACCAGCAGAGATCGAGCTCAGCCCCAGCATTTT	CATSRDRAQPQHF
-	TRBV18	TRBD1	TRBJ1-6	TGTGCCAGCTCACCGGGACAGGGAACTTCACCCCTCCACTTT	CASSPGQGTSPLHF
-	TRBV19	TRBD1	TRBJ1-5	TGTGCCAGTAGCAACGCGCGGACAGGGAATCCCCCCCAGCATTTT	CASSNARTGNPPQHF
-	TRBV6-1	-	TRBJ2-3	TGTGCCAGCAGTGAAGTATGGCGGCCCACAGATACGCAGTATTTT	CASSEVWRPTDTQYF
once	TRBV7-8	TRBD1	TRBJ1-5	TGTGCCAGCAGCTCGATCCCTCGAGGGGGCGGCAATCAGCCCCAGCATTTT	CASSSIPRGGGNQPQHF
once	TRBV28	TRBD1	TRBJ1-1	TGTGCCAGCACCACTAGGGACAGGGGGAACACTGAAGCTTTCTTT	CASTTRDRGNTEAFF
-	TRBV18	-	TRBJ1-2	TGTGCCAGCTCACCGGGAGGGGCAGCTAACTATGGCTACACCTTC	CASSPGGAANYGYTF
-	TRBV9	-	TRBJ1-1	TGTGCCAGCAGCCCGAGCATTGAAGCTTTCTTT	CASSPSIEAFF
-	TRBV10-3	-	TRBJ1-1	TGTGCCATCAGTGAGTCGCAGGTGAACACTGAAGCTTTCTTT	CAISESQVNTEAFF
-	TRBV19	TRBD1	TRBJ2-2	TGTGCCAGTAGTATGGTGCAGGGGGCGAGTCGAACCGGGGAGCTGTTTTTT	CASSMVQGASRTGELFF
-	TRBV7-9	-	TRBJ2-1	TGTGCCAGCAGCCCTGGAGCCATAGCCAGGGCAGATGAGCAGTTCTTC	CASSPGAIARADEQFF
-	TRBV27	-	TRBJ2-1	TGTGCCAGCATCCCAGGGCGGGAACTCAAACGTTCCTACAATGAGCAGTTCTTC	CASIPGRELKRSYNEQFF
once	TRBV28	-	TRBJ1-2	TGTGCCAGCAGGGGAGCTTATGGCTACACCTTC	CASRGAYGYTF
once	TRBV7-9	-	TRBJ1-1	TGTGCCAGCAGCTTACAAGTTGCAGGGAACACTGAAGCTTTCTTT	CASSLQVAGNTEAFF
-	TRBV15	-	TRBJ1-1	TGTGCCACCAGCACCGGACCGACGGGGTCGGGCACTGAAGCTTTCTTT	CATSTGPTGSGTEAFF
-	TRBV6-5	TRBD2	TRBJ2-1	TGTGCCAGCAGACAGATCGGGGGGTCCTACAATGAGCAGTTCTTC	CASRQIGGSYNEQFF
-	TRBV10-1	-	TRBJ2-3	TGCGCCAGCAGTGAGGACAGACCGTCAGCGGATACGCAGTATTTT	CASSEDRPSADTQYF
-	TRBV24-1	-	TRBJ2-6	TGTGCCACCAGTGATACCACAGGGTCCCCTGGGGCCAACGTCCTGACTTTC	CATSDTTGSPGANVLTF
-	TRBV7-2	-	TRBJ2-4	TGTGCCAGCAGCCAACTGACTAGTTCTATGAGGAAAAACATTCAGTACTTC	CASSQLTSSMRKNIQYF
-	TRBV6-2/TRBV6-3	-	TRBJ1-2	TGTGCCAGCAGTTACGGCGGGAAGGCTGGCTACACCTTC	CASSYGGKAGYTF
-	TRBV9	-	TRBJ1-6	TGTGCCAGCAGTCAAGATCGGGTTTCGGGTTCACCCCTCCACTTT	CASSQDRVSGSPLHF
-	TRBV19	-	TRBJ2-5	TGTGCCAGTAGTATAGTATCTGGGGCGGAGACCCAGTACTTC	CASSIVSGAETQYF
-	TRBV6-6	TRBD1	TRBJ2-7	TGTGCCAGCACCAGACAGGGAGACGACCAGTACTTC	CASTRQGDDQYF
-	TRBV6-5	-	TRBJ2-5	TGTGCCAGCAACCGACTCGGAAGAGAGACCCAGTACTTC	CASNRLGRETQYF
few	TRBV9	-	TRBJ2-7	TGTGCCAGCAGCCCCCGACAGGCTGGCCCTGGGGAGCAGTACTTC	CASSPRQAGPGEQYF
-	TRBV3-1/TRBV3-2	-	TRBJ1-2	TGTGCCAGCAGCCAAGCAATATCGGTAATCTATGGCTACACCTTC	CASSQAISVIYGYTF
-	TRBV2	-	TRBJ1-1	TGTGCCAGCACATGGGCTGGAACCATGAACACTGAAGCTTTCTTT	CASTWAGTMNTEAFF
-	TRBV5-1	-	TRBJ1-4	TGCGCCAGCAGCTTGGACCAGTTCCAGAAACTGTTTTTT	CASSLDQFQKLFF
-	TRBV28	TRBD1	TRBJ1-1	TGTGCCAGCAGGACAGGGGGAACTGAAGCTTTCTTT	CASRTGGTEAFF
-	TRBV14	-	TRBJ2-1	TGTGCCAGCAGCCAACGATATATGGTAGCGGCAAACAATGAGCAGTTCTTC	CASSQRYMVAANNEQFF
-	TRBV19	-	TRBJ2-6	TGTGCCAGTACCCCCGGGACATTAATCTCTGGGGCCAACGTCCTGACTTTC	CASTPGTLISGANVLTF
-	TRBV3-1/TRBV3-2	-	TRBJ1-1	TGTGCCAGCAGCCAAGTCGTATACACTGAAGCTTTCTTT	CASSQVVYTEAFF
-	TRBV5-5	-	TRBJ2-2	TGTGCCAGCAGCCCAGCGGACCGAACGAACACCGGGGAGCTGTTTTTT	CASSPADRTNTGELFF
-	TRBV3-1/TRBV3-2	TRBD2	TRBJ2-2	TGTGCCAGCAGGCCCGGACTAGCGGGGGAGTGGGAGCTGTTTTTT	CASRPGLAGEWELFF
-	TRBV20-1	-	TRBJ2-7	TGCAGTGCTAGATCAGGGTTCGAGCAGTACTTC	CSARSGFEQYF
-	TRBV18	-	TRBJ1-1	TGTGCCACCCGAACCGGGCAGGGGCACACTGAAGCTTTCTTT	CATRTGQGHTEAFF
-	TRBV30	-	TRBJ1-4	TGTGCCTGGAGTAGACCGGGACTTGCGGAAAAACTGTTTTTT	CAWSRPGLAEKLFF
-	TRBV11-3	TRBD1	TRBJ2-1	TGTGCCAGCAGCGCCCGGGACAGCTATGAGCAGTTCTTC	CASSARDSYEQFF
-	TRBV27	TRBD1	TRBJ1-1	TGTGCCAGCAGGCTACAGGGGCTGGGCGGCACTGAAGCTTTCTTT	CASRLQGLGGTEAFF
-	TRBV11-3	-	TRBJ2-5	TGTGCCAGCAGCTTACGGTATATGGAGACCCAGTACTTC	CASSLRYMETQYF
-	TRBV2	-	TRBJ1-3	TGTGCCAGCAGGGTCCGGAGGGAATCGGGCTCTGGAAACACCATATATTTT	CASRVRRESGSGNTIYF